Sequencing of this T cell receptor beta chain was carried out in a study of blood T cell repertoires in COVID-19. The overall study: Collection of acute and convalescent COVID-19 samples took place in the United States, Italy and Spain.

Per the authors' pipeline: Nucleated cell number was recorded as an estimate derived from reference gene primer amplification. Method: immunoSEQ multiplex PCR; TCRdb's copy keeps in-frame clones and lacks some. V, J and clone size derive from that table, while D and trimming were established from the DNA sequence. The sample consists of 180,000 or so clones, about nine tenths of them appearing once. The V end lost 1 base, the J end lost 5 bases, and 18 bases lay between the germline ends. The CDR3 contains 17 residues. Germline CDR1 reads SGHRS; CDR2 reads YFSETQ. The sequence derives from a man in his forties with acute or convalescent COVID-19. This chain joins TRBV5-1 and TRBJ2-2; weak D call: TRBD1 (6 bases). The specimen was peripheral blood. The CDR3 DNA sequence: TGCGCCAGCAGCTTGATATCGGGTTGGCAGGGGACCGGGGAGCTGTTTTTT. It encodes CASSLISGWQGTGELFF.